One sample yielded the 19 T cell receptor beta chains listed below, sequenced in a study of blood T cells in healthy people across ages. Primed by a sample-barcoded 5' primer and a J-beta primer mix, a second PCR proceeded for 7 to 11 cycles. TCRdb independently ran MiXCR on the 5' RACE reads; one entry per CDR3 protein. The data hold 850,000 to 1,000,000 distinct CDR3 sequences, with roughly 43% observed a single time. Sequencing was carried out using blood. The receptors here all came from a man aged 25 to 40 in good health.

The chain carries TRBV6-5 and TRBJ2-1; maybe TRBD1 (6 bases). Germline assignment: CDR1 MNHEY and CDR2 SVGAGI. The V end was cut by 0 bases, the J end by 6 bases, with 15 bases between. This CDR3 has 16 amino acids. This chain's CDR3 is CASSYSSQGLVNEQFF. The CDR3 region has the DNA TGTGCCAGCAGTTACTCGAGTCAGGGGTTGGTCAATGAGCAGTTCTTC.

The CDR3 coding sequence is TGTGCCAGCAGCTTAAGCGGGACAGGGATTTATGGCTACACCTTC. This sequence encodes CASSLSGTGIYGYTF. The chain couples TRBV11-2 to TRBJ1-2; TRBD1 matches 9 bases. V dropped 2 bases and J dropped 5; count of bases not matched to a gene: 6. The germline gives CDR1 SGHAT, CDR2 FQNNGV. The CDR3 length is 15 residues.

The V gene is TRBV5-1, the J gene TRBJ2-7; D is undetermined. CDR1 is SGHRS, CDR2 YFSETQ, per germline. CDR3 length: 14 residues. The V end lost 2 bases, the J end lost 3 bases, and 12 bases lay between the germline ends. The CDR3: CASSFEANFYEQYF. The DNA for the CDR3 is TGCGCCAGCAGCTTTGAGGCGAATTTCTACGAGCAGTACTTC.

CDR3 protein: CASSSTVQDYGYTF. In nucleotides, the CDR3 is TGTGCCAGCAGCTCTACCGTACAGGACTATGGCTACACCTTC. This rearrangement joins TRBV7-9 to TRBJ1-2, with a possible D match to TRBD1 (5 bases). The CDR3 has 14 residues. V was shortened by 4 bases and J by 3 bases, with 12 bases between the two germline ends. The V gene's germline CDR1 is SEHNR and CDR2 FQNEAQ (reference sequence).

This sequence joins TRBV20-1 and TRBJ2-5, with 8 bases identical to TRBD2. The CDR3 runs 15 residues. V lost 0 bases, J lost 11 bases, and 14 bases stayed unmatched. Germline V gene sequence: CDR1 DFQATT, CDR2 SNEGSKA (reference sequence). CDR3 region: CSARDFLAGIHEQYF. The CDR3 DNA reads as TGCAGTGCTAGAGATTTCCTAGCGGGTATCCATGAGCAGTACTTC.

This clonotype was seen once. V gene TRBV9 combines with J gene TRBJ2-5; TRBD2 matches 7 bases. The CDR3 extends over 15 amino acids. CDR1 SGDLS and CDR2 YYNGEE come from the germline V gene. V shed 0 bases and J 4 bases; nucleotides not matched to a gene: 6. The CDR3 sequence is CASSVGVGGSETQYF. The CDR3 nucleotides read TGTGCCAGCAGCGTAGGAGTGGGGGGGTCAGAGACCCAGTACTTC.

This CDR3 is CASSYGVGGTYGYTF. The CDR3 region has the DNA TGTGCCAGCAGTTACGGGGTTGGAGGGACCTATGGCTACACCTTC. The chain couples TRBV6-5 to TRBJ1-2; possible D gene TRBD1, 5 bases. V shed 2 bases and J shed 4 bases, with 14 bases lying between them. This CDR3 contains 15 residues. Germline-derived CDR1 and CDR2 are MNHEY and SVGAGI.

The chain couples TRBV6-1 to TRBJ2-1; D gene unclear. CDR3 size: 13 residues. The germline CDR1 and CDR2 sequences are MNHNS and SASEGT. V was shortened by 4 bases and J by 6 bases, with 10 bases between the two germline ends. This CDR3 is CASSVQATNEQFF. CDR3 in DNA: TGTGCCAGCAGTGTGCAGGCGACCAATGAGCAGTTCTTC.

For this clonotype: A junction end diverges from the germline sequence, so it may reflect a read error. The chain uses TRBV4-1 and TRBJ1-2; 9 bases are a match to TRBD1. CDR1 is MGHRA and CDR2 is YSYEKL in the germline V gene. The CDR3 loop spans 14 amino acids. CDR3 protein: CASRQGTGGAGYTF. CDR3 sequence (DNA): TGCGCCAGCAGACAAGGAACAGGGGGCGCCGGCTACACCTTC.

V and J are TRBV4-3 and TRBJ2-5, with D perhaps TRBD2 (6 bases). From germline, CDR1 is LGHNA and CDR2 YSLEER. Trimming removed 0 bases at V and 11 bases at J, with 22 bases between. The CDR3 runs to 16 residues. CDR3 residues: CASSQDRSGMYNEQYF. The CDR3 nucleotides read TGCGCCAGCAGCCAAGATCGTAGCGGAATGTACAATGAGCAGTACTTC.

This rearrangement joins TRBV20-1 to TRBJ2-3; 8 bases line up with TRBD2. The J segment lost 4 bases and the V segment lost 8 bases, leaving 14 bases of the junction unmatched. The CDR3 runs 15 residues. Germline V gives CDR1 DFQATT, CDR2 SNEGSKA (reference sequence). CDR3 nucleotides: TGCAGTCTCCAGACAGGACTAGCTCTGGCAGATACGCAGTATTTT. Translating it yields CSLQTGLALADTQYF.

J is TRBJ2-2 and V is TRBV5-1, with unresolved D. The V gene lost 1 base and the J gene lost 0 bases, with 7 bases spanning the gap. Germline lookup yields CDR1 SGHRS and CDR2 YFSETQ. This CDR3 region has 15 residues. As DNA, the CDR3 is TGCGCCAGCAGCTTGCGGCTCCCGAACACCGGGGAGCTGTTTTTT. Amino acid sequence: CASSLRLPNTGELFF.

This clonotype showed up just a few times. The rearrangement joins TRBV18 to TRBJ1-6, with D possibly being TRBD1 (5 bases). Trimming removed 2 bases from V and 7 bases from J, with 6 bases in between. The CDR3 extends over 13 amino acids. Germline-derived CDR1 and CDR2 are KGHSH and LQKENI. The CDR3 DNA reads TGTGCCAGCTCACCAGGGGCCAATTCACCCCTCCACTTT. It specifies CASSPGANSPLHF.

The gene calls are TRBV9 and TRBJ2-2; TRBD1 is a possible D gene (7 bases). Germline V lookup: CDR1 SGDLS, CDR2 YYNGEE. Between the trimmed V and J ends, which lost 3 bases and 4 bases, there was a span of 10 bases. The CDR3 has 14 amino acids. The CDR3 sequence: CASSGRGLTGELFF. CDR3 nucleotide sequence: TGTGCCAGCAGCGGGAGGGGGCTCACCGGGGAGCTGTTTTTT.

This clonotype was detected only a few times. The chain employs TRBV13 and TRBJ1-5, with 8 nucleotides matching TRBD1. The CDR3 is 15 residues long. CDR1 PRHDT and CDR2 FYEKMQ come from the germline V gene (reference sequence). V lost 1 base, J lost 7 bases, and 6 bases stayed unmatched. This CDR3 reads CASSLAGQAHQPQHF. In DNA form, the CDR3 reads TGTGCCAGCAGCTTAGCGGGACAGGCCCACCAGCCCCAGCATTTT.

The V and J genes are TRBV7-2 and TRBJ1-5; D perhaps matches TRBD1 (5 bases). Trimming shortened V by 2 bases and J by 6 bases, and 14 bases separated the two germline ends. The CDR3 is 15 residues long. CDR1 SGHTA and CDR2 FQGNSA come from the germline V gene. CDR3 sequence: CASSLSVRAGQPQHF. CDR3 coding DNA: TGTGCCAGCAGCTTAAGTGTCAGGGCCGGTCAGCCCCAGCATTTT.

This clonotype was recorded a few times. This chain links TRBV20-1 with TRBJ1-2; D unresolved. There are 12 residues in the CDR3. Trimming left V 0 bases short and J 6 bases short, with 8 bases between. Germline CDR1 and CDR2: DFQATT and SNEGSKA (reference sequence). This CDR3 is CSARDLGNGYTF. The CDR3 DNA is TGCAGTGCTAGAGATCTAGGGAATGGCTACACCTTC.

The rearrangement uses TRBV28 and TRBJ1-1; D uncertain. The CDR3 covers 13 residues. With 2 bases removed from V and 0 bases from J, the gap between germline ends came to 4 bases. Per germline, CDR1 MDHEN and CDR2 SYDVKM. The CDR3 is CASSLRLNTEAFF. CDR3 DNA: TGTGCCAGCAGTTTAAGGTTGAACACTGAAGCTTTCTTT. Drawing the rest from reference TRBV28 and TRBJ1-1, the complete variable domain is DVKVTQSSRYLVKRTGEKVFLECVQDMDHENMFWYRQDPGLGLRLIYFSYDVKMKEKGDIPEGYSVSREKKERFSLILESASTNQTSMYLCASSLRLNTEAFFGQGTRLTVV.

This clonotype occurred a few times. The chain joins TRBV5-1 to TRBJ1-6, with 8 nucleotides matching TRBD1. The CDR3 totals 15 residues. The V segment lost 0 bases and the J segment 6 bases; nucleotides outside the gene matches: 2. Germline V gives CDR1 SGHRS, CDR2 YFSETQ. The CDR3 reads CASSLGDRSNSPLHF. CDR3 nucleotides: TGCGCCAGCAGCTTGGGGGACAGGAGTAATTCACCCCTCCACTTT.